This TCR beta chain was obtained from a study of blood T cell repertoires in COVID-19. Study at large: The study drew acute and convalescent COVID-19 samples from the United States, Italy and Spain. Sources were T cells, B-cell-depleted T cells, or PBMCs; the material itself was cDNA or gDNA.

Original data processing: Amplifying reference gene primers gave estimates of nucleated cell counts. Profiled with immunoSEQ multiplex PCR; TCRdb holds only in-frame clones, not every one. V and J calls and clone size are as listed in that table; D and trimming were resolved from the DNA. Of hundreds of thousands of clones in the sample, around 88% were seen once. This CDR3 has 12 residues. The germline CDR1 and CDR2 sequences are SGHTA and FQGNSA. Trimming took off 1 base at V and 8 bases at J, with 6 bases between the two ends. The V gene is TRBV7-2, the J gene TRBJ1-3; D call uncertain. The sequence came from a woman aged 25 to 45 with acute or convalescent COVID-19. Specimen: peripheral blood. CDR3 nucleotides: TGTGCCAGCAGCTTAGTGGGCTACACCATATATTTT. Its translation: CASSLVGYTIYF.